What follows are 23 T cell receptor beta chains derived from one specimen sequenced in a study of CD8+ T cells in alopecia areata. RNA, once extracted, was reverse transcribed into cDNA for use as the sequencing template. The method was immunoSEQ multiplex PCR; TCRdb's version includes in-frame clones alone and lacks a portion of them. The profile shows about 200,000 clones, 58% of them singletons. Treatment defined: oral pan-JAK inhibitor, 5-10 mg twice daily. The source was CD4+ T cells sorted from blood, collected at week 24, from a patient treated with tofacitinib. All receptors come from a human donor with alopecia areata.

The rearrangement joins TRBV15 to TRBJ2-1; either TRBD1 or TRBD2 may fit D (6 bases each). Germline V CDR1 and CDR2: LNHNV, YYDKDF (reference sequence). The CDR3 sequence is 13 residues long. Trimming cost V 1 base and J 15 bases, with 16 bases left between them. CDR3: CATSRGGGISRFF. The CDR3 coding sequence is TGTGCCACCAGCAGAGGAGGGGGGATATCCCGGTTCTTC. The entire variable domain, with the rest obtained from reference TRBV15 and TRBJ2-1, is as follows: DAMVIQNPRYQVTQFGKPVTLSCSQTLNHNVMYWYQQKSSQAPKLLFHYYDKDFNNEADTPDNFQSRRPNTSFCFLDIRSPGLGDTAMYLCATSRGGGISRFFGPGTRLTVL.

The V gene is TRBV14, the J gene TRBJ2-6; 7 bases line up with TRBD1. CDR3 length: 16 amino acids. V dropped 5 bases and J dropped 2; count of bases not matched to a gene: 6. Germline V lookup: CDR1 SGHDN, CDR2 FVKESK. The CDR3 reads CASSFNTGAGANVLTF. As DNA, the CDR3 is TGTGCCAGCAGCTTTAATACAGGGGCTGGGGCCAACGTCCTGACTTTC. Complete variable domain (other parts from reference TRBV14 and TRBJ2-6): EAGVTQFPSHSVIEKGQTVTLRCDPISGHDNLYWYRRVMGKEIKFLLHFVKESKQDESGMPNNRFLAERTGGTYSTLKVQPAELEDSGVYFCASSFNTGAGANVLTFGAGSRLTVL.

The table lists this clone with a few counts. The chain joins TRBV25-1 to TRBJ1-1; D remains unclear. CDR1 is MGHDK and CDR2 is SYGVNS in the germline V gene. With 6 bases removed from V and 4 bases from J, the gap between germline ends came to 6 bases. This CDR3 region has 11 residues. The CDR3 is CASSPGTEAFF. The CDR3 DNA follows: TGTGCCAGCAGCCCCGGCACTGAAGCTTTCTTT.

The V call is TRBV5-1, the J call TRBJ1-1, with no clear D. Trimming left V 2 bases short and J 4 bases short, with 9 bases between. CDR3 length equals 13 residues. The germline gives CDR1 SGHRS, CDR2 YFSETQ. For the CDR3, the DNA is TGCGCCAGCAGCTTAGGATTCGGCACTGAAGCTTTCTTT. Translating gives CASSLGFGTEAFF.

This chain uses TRBV5-4 with TRBJ2-5, with 7 bases matching TRBD2. V was pared by 5 bases and J by 1 base, with 8 bases of the junction left unmatched. The CDR3 sequence is 15 residues long. Germline V gene sequence: CDR1 SGHNT, CDR2 YYREEE (reference sequence). Written as DNA, the CDR3 is TGTGCCAGCAGTCCCCGGGAGGCGGGCCAAGAGACCCAGTACTTC. This encodes CASSPREAGQETQYF.

The table lists this clone with a few counts. The gene calls are TRBV7-9 and TRBJ2-7; TRBD1 matches at 10 bases. CDR1 is SEHNR and CDR2 is FQNEAQ in the germline V gene (reference sequence). The CDR3 is made up of 14 amino acids. Germline trimming cut 3 bases from V and 6 bases from J; bases unmatched to any gene: 5. The CDR3 nucleotides are TGTGCCAGCAGCTTCGGGACAGGGGAGAGCGAGCAGTACTTC. Translation: CASSFGTGESEQYF. The whole variable domain, remainder taken from reference TRBV7-9 and TRBJ2-7, is DTGVSQNPRHKITKRGQNVTFRCDPISEHNRLYWYRQTLGQGPEFLTYFQNEAQLEKSRLLSDRFSAERPKGSFSTLEIQRTEQGDSAMYLCASSFGTGESEQYFGPGTRLTVT.

The chain couples TRBV7-2 to TRBJ2-2; 10 nucleotides align to TRBD2. CDR1 is SGHTA and CDR2 is FQGNSA in the germline V gene. Trimming cost V 2 bases and J 6 bases; bases outside gene matches: 3. CDR3 length: 15 residues. CDR3 in amino acids: CASSLLSGRAGELFF. The DNA of the CDR3 is TGTGCCAGCAGCTTACTGAGCGGGAGGGCCGGGGAGCTGTTTTTT.

Only a few counts were recorded for this clone. V and J are TRBV7-2 and TRBJ2-2, with 7 bases fitting TRBD1. V lost 1 base, J lost 6 bases, and 8 bases stayed unmatched. Looked up from germline, CDR1 is SGHTA and CDR2 is FQGNSA. This CDR3 has 16 residues. CDR3 sequence: CASSLGVGGTAGELFF. Written as DNA, the CDR3 is TGTGCCAGCAGCTTAGGTGTAGGGGGCACTGCCGGGGAGCTGTTTTTT.

This chain joins TRBV5-1 and TRBJ2-7; D not resolved. The CDR3 has 14 residues. Looked up from germline, CDR1 is SGHRS and CDR2 is YFSETQ. Trimming took off 0 bases at V and 3 bases at J, with 10 bases between the two ends. The CDR3 region is CASSLGAGIYEQYF. The CDR3 DNA reads as TGCGCCAGCAGCTTGGGTGCAGGCATCTACGAGCAGTACTTC. Full variable domain (rest looked up from reference TRBV5-1 and TRBJ2-7): KAGVTQTPRYLIKTRGQQVTLSCSPISGHRSVSWYQQTPGQGLQFLFEYFSETQRNKGNFPGRFSGRQFSNSRSEMNVSTLELGDSALYLCASSLGAGIYEQYFGPGTRLTVT.

The chain joins TRBV25-1 to TRBJ2-7; 8 bases fit TRBD1. The CDR3 extends over 14 amino acids. CDR1 is MGHDK, CDR2 SYGVNS, per germline. The V gene end was trimmed by 5 bases and the J gene end by 4 bases; junction bases not matched to a gene: 7. CDR3 coding DNA: TGTGCCAGCAGTCGGACAGGGTTTCTGTACGAGCAGTACTTC. Translation: CASSRTGFLYEQYF.

This rearrangement joins TRBV9 to TRBJ1-6, with 7 bases that match TRBD1. In germline, CDR1 is SGDLS, CDR2 YYNGEE. J gave up 7 bases and V 7 bases, and 2 bases lay outside the gene matches. This CDR3 has 12 residues. CDR3 sequence reads: CASGTENSPLHF. The CDR3 coding sequence is TGTGCCAGCGGGACAGAGAATTCACCCCTCCACTTT.

The chain links TRBV7-9 to TRBJ2-1; 14 bases are shared with TRBD2. This CDR3 is 16 amino acids long. Germline V gene lookup returns CDR1 SEHNR and CDR2 FQNEAQ (reference sequence). The junction had 7 bases not matched to a gene; V was cut back by 4 bases and J by 8 bases. Written as DNA, the CDR3 is TGTGCCAGCAGCTCGGGGACTAGCGGGAGAGTCGATGAGCAGTTCTTC. As protein: CASSSGTSGRVDEQFF.

In its sample, this clone was seen a few times. This chain joins TRBV20-1 and TRBJ2-1, with no clear D. The V end was cut by 3 bases, the J end by 3 bases, with 3 bases between. The V gene's germline CDR1 is DFQATT and CDR2 SNEGSKA (reference sequence). This CDR3 has 11 amino acids. The CDR3 protein is CSASNYNEQFF. The CDR3 region has the DNA TGCAGTGCTAGCAACTACAATGAGCAGTTCTTC.

This rearrangement joins TRBV6-5 to TRBJ1-5; 9 bases map to TRBD1. The CDR3 contains 15 residues. Germline V gene sequence: CDR1 MNHEY, CDR2 SVGAGI. V gave up 2 bases and J gave up 6 bases; unmatched junction bases: 5. CDR3 protein: CASSYPGQGCQPQHF. The CDR3 region has the DNA TGTGCCAGCAGTTACCCCGGACAGGGGTGTCAGCCCCAGCATTTT.

This clone has a handful of counts. The V and J genes are TRBV4-1 and TRBJ2-7; possibly TRBD1 for D (5 bases). The CDR3 sequence is 16 residues long. The V end was cut by 0 bases, the J end by 2 bases, with 14 bases between. Germline values: CDR1 MGHRA, CDR2 YSYEKL. The CDR3 spells CASSQEGWTRAYEQYF. The DNA of the CDR3 is TGCGCCAGCAGCCAAGAAGGGTGGACCAGGGCCTACGAGCAGTACTTC.

The table lists this clone with a few counts. The chain employs TRBV5-1 and TRBJ2-1; D not certain. This CDR3 contains 14 residues. The germline gives CDR1 SGHRS, CDR2 YFSETQ. Trimming shortened V by 5 bases and J by 0 bases, and 9 bases separated the two germline ends. CDR3 nucleotides: TGCGCCAGCAGGGCCAGGAGCTCCTACAATGAGCAGTTCTTC. Its translation: CASRARSSYNEQFF.

This clone has a single count. The chain carries TRBV30 and TRBJ2-2; TRBD1 or TRBD2 may be the D gene (6 bases each). The CDR3 runs 11 residues. Germline V gene sequence: CDR1 GTSNPN, CDR2 SVGIG (reference sequence). The V and J ends lost 8 bases and 6 bases respectively, with 10 bases between them. The CDR3 DNA sequence: TGTGCCCAAAGGGGGGCCGGGGAGCTGTTTTTT. This sequence encodes CAQRGAGELFF.

The J gene is TRBJ1-4, the V gene TRBV21-1; the DNA was not used to check the table's D call, TRBD1. TRBV21-1 is termed a pseudogene. The CDR3 runs to 13 residues. CDR3 in amino acids: CASSKERQRKLFF. CDR3 coding DNA: TGTGCCAGCAGCAAAGAAAGACAGAGAAAACTGTTTTTT.

The J gene is TRBJ2-7, the V gene TRBV25-1, with TRBD2 matching 9 bases. The CDR3 contains 16 residues. V was clipped by 4 bases and J by 3 bases; unmatched bases: 10. Germline V gene sequence: CDR1 MGHDK, CDR2 SYGVNS. The CDR3 region is CASSGSRLAVNYEQYF. Written as DNA, the CDR3 is TGTGCCAGCAGTGGATCGAGACTAGCGGTAAACTACGAGCAGTACTTC.

This clone has more than one count but fewer than ten. This chain joins TRBV4-2 and TRBJ1-2; 10 positions match TRBD1. Germline CDR1 LGHNA, CDR2 YNFKEQ. Trimming at V came to 8 bases and at J to 6 bases, leaving 6 bases not matched to a gene. CDR3 length: 13 residues. The chain's CDR3 is CASAGQGIDGYTF. CDR3 nucleotide sequence: TGTGCCAGCGCGGGACAGGGGATAGATGGCTACACCTTC.

V gene TRBV7-9 combines with J gene TRBJ2-5, with D perhaps being TRBD1 or TRBD2 (5 bases each). The CDR3 totals 13 residues. Germline lookup yields CDR1 SEHNR and CDR2 FQNEAQ (reference sequence). The V and J ends lost 5 bases and 5 bases respectively, with 12 bases between them. In DNA, the CDR3 is TGTGCCAGCAGCCGGGACCCTGGGGAGACCCAGTACTTC. Translated: CASSRDPGETQYF.

This rearrangement joins TRBV7-2 to TRBJ1-2, with TRBD1 matching over 8 bases. J lost 4 bases, V lost 5 bases, and 6 bases had no gene match. The CDR3 loop spans 14 amino acids. Germline V lookup: CDR1 SGHTA, CDR2 FQGNSA. The CDR3 sequence is CASSPPGGIYGYTF. The CDR3 nucleotides read TGTGCCAGCAGCCCACCAGGGGGCATCTATGGCTACACCTTC.

The CDR3 region is CASSLTRSYEQYF. In DNA form, the CDR3 reads TGTGCCAGCAGCTTAACCAGGTCCTACGAGCAGTACTTC. The V gene is TRBV7-2, the J gene TRBJ2-7; D is undetermined. Germline V gene lookup returns CDR1 SGHTA and CDR2 FQGNSA. Trimming took 2 bases from V and 1 from J, leaving 6 bases between them. The CDR3 runs to 13 residues.